A single sample gave rise to the 31 T cell receptor beta chains below, sequenced in a study of blood T cell repertoires in COVID-19 (dated by TCRdb to 2020 to 2022). The receptor library was made with the immunoSEQ multiplex PCR assay. TCRdb obtained this table from immuneACCESS and retained in-frame rearrangements with V and J assigned. These tables miss some clones; where compared with another copy, unresolved V genes account for less than half of the shortfall, and the remainder is unexplained. This sample is represented by fewer than 200,000 clones; about 91% of them were singletons. Jointly, the top ten make up roughly 1.5% of the sample. Sequenced: peripheral blood. Receptors were obtained from a woman between 45 and 60 years old with acute or convalescent COVID-19.

This chain connects TRBV9 to TRBJ2-3, with 8 bases aligning to TRBD2. The germline V gene encodes CDR1 SGDLS and CDR2 YYNGEE. The CDR3 runs 15 residues. V gave up 0 bases and J gave up 5 bases; unmatched junction bases: 5. The CDR3: CASSVAGRAEDTQYF. The CDR3 DNA reads as TGTGCCAGCAGCGTAGCCGGGAGGGCCGAAGATACGCAGTATTTT.

This chain links TRBV10-3 with TRBJ1-4, with TRBD1 as a possible D gene (5 bases). Germline lookup yields CDR1 ENHRY and CDR2 SYGVKD. V shed 8 bases and J shed 5 bases, with 15 bases lying between them. The CDR3 spans 14 residues. Here the CDR3 reads CAISDGTSNEKLFF. For the CDR3, the DNA is TGTGCCATCTCGGACGGGACTTCGAATGAAAAACTGTTTTTT.

V is TRBV24-1 and J is TRBJ2-7, with TRBD2 matching 7 bases. V was pared by 10 bases and J by 6 bases, with 5 bases of the junction left unmatched. The CDR3 has 11 residues. Germline CDR1 KGHDR, CDR2 SFDVKD. The CDR3 protein is CATGGISEQYF. CDR3 coding DNA: TGTGCCACGGGAGGGATCTCCGAGCAGTACTTC.

V is TRBV10-2 and J is TRBJ1-3, with a possible D match to TRBD1 (6 bases). The CDR3 length is 13 residues. V lost 9 bases and J 4 bases, leaving 13 bases between the germline ends. Germline V CDR1 and CDR2: WSHSY, SAAADI. CDR3 in DNA: TGCGCCAGTTCTATAGGGGGAGGAAACACCATATATTTT. Translation: CASSIGGGNTIYF.

The chain is built from TRBV3-1 (or the pseudogene TRBV3-2) and TRBJ2-7; maybe TRBD1 (5 bases). The CDR3 loop spans 14 amino acids. V was clipped by 4 bases and J by 1 base, with 11 bases between them. CDR1 and CDR2 (germline): LGHDT, YNNKEL (reference sequence). This CDR3 reads CASSPRAGSYEQYF. The CDR3 nucleotides read TGTGCCAGCAGCCCCCGGGCAGGGTCCTACGAGCAGTACTTC.

The gene calls are TRBV6-5 and TRBJ1-1; possibly TRBD1 for D (6 bases). Per the germline V gene, CDR1 is MNHEY and CDR2 is SVGAGI. The germline V and J ends were trimmed by 6 bases and 0 bases, with 14 bases remaining between them. This CDR3 is built from 15 residues. The CDR3 sequence: CASSNGQLMNTEAFF. Written as DNA, the CDR3 is TGTGCCAGCAGCAACGGACAGCTGATGAACACTGAAGCTTTCTTT.

This clone has a single count. This chain links TRBV2 with TRBJ1-2; the D gene is possibly TRBD1 (6 bases). V was clipped by 3 bases and J by 2 bases, with 13 bases between them. The germline CDR1 and CDR2 sequences are SNHLY and FYNNEI. This CDR3 has 15 residues. In nucleotides, the CDR3 is TGTGCCAGCAGTGAGAGGGGGGGCCGAAACTATGGCTACACCTTC. Translated, it gives CASSERGGRNYGYTF.

The chain uses TRBV28 and TRBJ2-7; D may be TRBD1 (7 bases). V shed 1 base and J shed 3 bases, with 16 bases lying between them. The CDR3 is 16 residues long. Germline-derived CDR1 and CDR2 are MDHEN and SYDVKM. Written as DNA, the CDR3 is TGTGCCAGCAGTTTATACCCCCGGGGGACAGACTACGAGCAGTACTTC. Its translation is CASSLYPRGTDYEQYF.

This sequence joins TRBV30 and TRBJ2-1, with D possibly TRBD2 on 5 matching bases. The CDR3 spans 11 residues. Trimming took 0 bases from V and 8 from J, leaving 5 bases between them. Germline lookup yields CDR1 GTSNPN and CDR2 SVGIG (reference sequence). The CDR3 protein is CAWSVADEQFF. CDR3 coding DNA: TGTGCCTGGAGTGTAGCGGATGAGCAGTTCTTC.

This clone turned up a few times. The CDR3 sequence is CASSHLAGGYNEQFF. CDR3 DNA: TGTGCCAGCAGCCATCTAGCGGGAGGTTACAATGAGCAGTTCTTC. The chain links TRBV7-2 to TRBJ2-1; 11 nucleotides align to TRBD2. V lost 5 bases, J lost 4 bases, and 4 bases stayed unmatched. Germline CDR1 is SGHTA and CDR2 is FQGNSA. The CDR3 spans 15 residues.

The rearrangement links TRBV11-2 to TRBJ2-5; weak D call: TRBD2 (6 bases). V gave up 4 bases and J gave up 3 bases, with 9 bases separating them. CDR1 and CDR2 (germline): SGHAT, FQNNGV. The CDR3 loop spans 13 amino acids. The CDR3 protein is CASSSTRKETQYF. The CDR3 DNA is TGTGCCAGCAGCTCGACTAGAAAAGAGACCCAGTACTTC. The whole variable domain, filled in from reference TRBV11-2 and TRBJ2-5, reads EAGVAQSPRYKIIEKRQSVAFWCNPISGHATLYWYQQILGQGPKLLIQFQNNGVVDDSQLPKDRFSAERLKGVDSTLKIQPAKLEDSAVYLCASSSTRKETQYFGPGTRLLVL.

The V and J genes are TRBV27 and TRBJ1-2; 7 bases map to TRBD1. This CDR3 contains 14 residues. The V and J ends lost 5 bases and 4 bases, in that order; junction bases with no gene match: 7. Germline CDR1 MNHEY, CDR2 SMNVEV (reference sequence). In DNA, the CDR3 is TGTGCCAGCAGTAGGGACAGACAATTCTATGGCTACACCTTC. Its protein product is CASSRDRQFYGYTF.

The chain carries TRBV11-3 and TRBJ2-7, with 7 nucleotides matching TRBD1. The CDR3 extends over 15 amino acids. In germline, CDR1 is SGHNT, CDR2 YENEEA. V was clipped by 1 base and J by 4 bases; unmatched bases: 7. For the CDR3, the DNA is TGTGCCAGCAGCTTAGTCGGGACAGAGATGTACGAGCAGTACTTC. Translation: CASSLVGTEMYEQYF.

The chain joins TRBV5-1 to TRBJ2-7, with D perhaps matching TRBD1 (6 bases). The length of the CDR3 is 14 residues. Deletions cut 4 bases from V and 1 base from J, with 12 bases between. CDR1 and CDR2 (germline): SGHRS, YFSETQ. In DNA, the CDR3 is TGCGCCAGCAGCCCCCGGGACACTTCCTACGAGCAGTACTTC. Its protein product is CASSPRDTSYEQYF.

The table lists this clone with a few counts. V usage is TRBV7-9 and J usage is TRBJ1-2; TRBD1 agrees at 9 bases. CDR3 length: 14 amino acids. V lost 5 bases and J lost 2; bases outside the gene matches: 3. CDR1 and CDR2 from the germline V gene are SEHNR and FQNEAQ (reference sequence). This chain's CDR3 is CASSGGQGNYGYTF. In nucleotides, the CDR3 is TGTGCCAGCAGCGGAGGACAGGGGAACTATGGCTACACCTTC. The full variable domain, rest sourced from reference TRBV7-9 and TRBJ1-2, is DTGVSQNPRHKITKRGQNVTFRCDPISEHNRLYWYRQTLGQGPEFLTYFQNEAQLEKSRLLSDRFSAERPKGSFSTLEIQRTEQGDSAMYLCASSGGQGNYGYTFGSGTRLTVV.

The gene calls are TRBV6-5 and TRBJ2-5, with 11 bases aligning to TRBD1. Germline CDR1 and CDR2: MNHEY and SVGAGI. The J segment lost 5 bases and the V segment lost 2 bases, leaving 1 base of the junction unmatched. CDR3 length: 14 amino acids. Here the CDR3 DNA reads TGTGCCAGCAGTTACGGGGACAGGGGGGAGACCCAGTACTTC. Amino acid sequence: CASSYGDRGETQYF.

The V and J genes are TRBV5-8 and TRBJ2-3; 8 bases fit TRBD1. The CDR3 contains 15 residues. With 6 bases clipped from V and 6 bases from J, the junction kept 12 bases outside the gene matches. Per the germline V gene, CDR1 is SGHTS and CDR2 is YDEGEE. CDR3 in amino acids: CASTIDRGPGDTQYF. The DNA of the CDR3 is TGTGCCAGCACCATTGACAGGGGACCGGGGGATACGCAGTATTTT.

The rearrangement joins TRBV14 to TRBJ2-7, with D perhaps TRBD2 (5 bases). The CDR3 length is 11 residues. Germline CDR1 reads SGHDN; CDR2 reads FVKESK. V lost 8 bases and J 3 bases, leaving 8 bases between the germline ends. The CDR3 DNA follows: TGTGCCAGCGGCGGGTTCTACGAGCAGTACTTC. This codes for CASGGFYEQYF.

This clone was counted once. The rearrangement joins TRBV30 to TRBJ1-1; D might be TRBD1 (6 bases). There are 13 residues in the CDR3. V lost 3 bases and J lost 6, with 14 bases in between. Per the germline V gene, CDR1 is GTSNPN and CDR2 is SVGIG (reference sequence). The CDR3 DNA reads as TGTGCCTGGAGCCCAGGCAGGGGCCCTGAAGCTTTCTTT. Amino acid sequence: CAWSPGRGPEAFF.

This clone was detected only once. The chain has TRBV15 and TRBJ1-6; 11 positions agree with TRBD1. Germline V gene lookup returns CDR1 LNHNV and CDR2 YYDKDF (reference sequence). After removal of 0 bases from V and 10 bases from J, the junction contained 2 bases not matched to a gene. The CDR3 is 15 amino acids. The CDR3 nucleotides are TGTGCCACCAGCAGAGACCGGGACAGGGGGTCACCCCTCCACTTT. It yields the protein CATSRDRDRGSPLHF.

This sequence joins TRBV6-2 or TRBV6-3 and TRBJ2-3, with TRBD1 matching over 11 bases. Trimming cost V 5 bases and J 4 bases; bases outside gene matches: 5. Germline assignment: CDR1 MNHEY and CDR2 SVGEGT. The CDR3 is 15 amino acids. The CDR3, as DNA: TGTGCCAGCAGTCCCGGACAGGGGGCGTCAGATACGCAGTATTTT. Translated, it gives CASSPGQGASDTQYF.

This chain links TRBV5-4 with TRBJ2-3, with a tentative D call TRBD1 (5 bases). The CDR3 runs to 14 residues. Trimming shortened V by 4 bases and J by 1 base, and 10 bases separated the two germline ends. From germline, CDR1 is SGHNT and CDR2 YYREEE (reference sequence). The CDR3 here is CASSPPQGTDTQYF. CDR3 DNA: TGTGCCAGCAGCCCGCCACAGGGCACAGATACGCAGTATTTT. Full variable domain (rest looked up from reference TRBV5-4 and TRBJ2-3): ETGVTQSPTHLIKTRGQQVTLRCSSQSGHNTVSWYQQALGQGPQFIFQYYREEENGRGNFPPRFSGLQFPNYSSELNVNALELDDSALYLCASSPPQGTDTQYFGPGTRLTVL.

Here the CDR3 reads CASSYKLNTEAFF. The CDR3 nucleotides are TGTGCCAGCAGTTACAAGTTGAACACTGAAGCTTTCTTT. V usage is TRBV11-3 and J usage is TRBJ1-1; D remains unclear. Trimming cost V 6 bases and J 0 bases, with 8 bases left between them. Germline V gives CDR1 SGHNT, CDR2 YENEEA. This CDR3 has 13 residues.

The CDR3 sequence: CASSPDRRNYGYTF. The CDR3 region has the DNA TGTGCCAGCAGTCCCGACAGGCGGAACTATGGCTACACCTTC. The V gene is TRBV21-1, the J gene TRBJ1-2; TRBD1 is taken as the D call from the table, unchecked against the DNA. TRBV21-1 is recorded as a pseudogene. The CDR3 spans 14 residues.

This chain uses TRBV7-9 with TRBJ1-2; D perhaps matches TRBD1 (6 bases). Germline V gives CDR1 SEHNR, CDR2 FQNEAQ (reference sequence). V was cut by 11 bases and J by 7 bases, with 26 bases left in between. The CDR3 length is 15 residues. As DNA, the CDR3 is TGTGCCGGAATCCTCGGGGGGGCGCTGTTCGTTGGCTACACCTTC. Encoded protein: CAGILGGALFVGYTF.

The J gene is TRBJ1-2, the V gene TRBV3-1 (or the pseudogene TRBV3-2); D may be TRBD1 (5 bases). This CDR3 has 17 residues. The germline V gene has CDR1 LGHDT and CDR2 YNNKEL (reference sequence). V was clipped by 0 bases and J by 7 bases, with 21 bases between them. CDR3 region: CASSQEVLGGGFFGYTF. DNA of the CDR3: TGTGCCAGCAGCCAAGAAGTACTTGGGGGGGGATTCTTTGGCTACACCTTC.

This chain uses TRBV6-2 or TRBV6-3 with TRBJ2-3; 14 bases are shared with TRBD2. The germline V gene encodes CDR1 MNHEY and CDR2 SVGEGT. With V trimmed by 4 bases and J by 4 bases, 7 bases remained unmatched. The CDR3 totals 17 residues. The CDR3 here is CASSWGTSGSSADTQYF. Here the CDR3 DNA reads TGTGCCAGCAGTTGGGGGACTAGCGGGAGTTCGGCAGATACGCAGTATTTT.

This clone was detected only once. This chain uses TRBV2 with TRBJ2-1; 8 nucleotides line up with TRBD1. The V and J ends lost 11 bases and 6 bases, in that order; junction bases with no gene match: 6. The CDR3 runs 12 residues. In germline, CDR1 is SNHLY, CDR2 FYNNEI. In DNA, the CDR3 is TGTGCCGGACAGGGAGTTCTCAATGAGCAGTTCTTC. As protein: CAGQGVLNEQFF.

The chain recombines TRBV10-2 with TRBJ1-2; D gene uncertain. Germline lookup yields CDR1 WSHSY and CDR2 SAAADI. This CDR3 comprises 13 residues. Trimming took 2 bases from V and 2 from J, leaving 6 bases between them. CDR3 bases: TGCGCCAGCAGTGAGGAGGGAAACTATGGCTACACCTTC. It yields the protein CASSEEGNYGYTF.

The rearrangement joins TRBV7-9 to TRBJ1-5; maybe TRBD1 (6 bases). The CDR3 contains 15 residues. From germline, CDR1 is SEHNR and CDR2 FQNEAQ (reference sequence). Trimming took off 5 bases at V and 6 bases at J, with 17 bases between the two ends. The chain's CDR3 is CASSLGSGGLQPQHF. The CDR3 DNA is TGTGCCAGCAGCCTCGGATCCGGGGGGCTTCAGCCCCAGCATTTT.

The chain links TRBV7-2 to TRBJ1-1; D is possibly TRBD1 (5 bases). Germline V CDR1 and CDR2: SGHTA, FQGNSA. The V end lost 5 bases, the J end lost 4 bases, and 8 bases lay between the germline ends. The CDR3 extends over 12 amino acids. DNA of the CDR3: TGTGCCAGCAGCACCAGGGTCACTGAAGCTTTCTTT. Translated, it gives CASSTRVTEAFF.